This T cell receptor beta chain was retrieved from a study of B cell selection in AIRE deficiency. Study-level points and caveats: TCRbeta-only data showed 30% to 40% of shared healthy Treg sequences in healthy Tconv. Around a third of healthy-donor shared Treg TCRbeta sequences appeared in patient Tconv cells. Only approximately 10% of around 3,800 shared Treg sequences were patient-specific; 30% to 40% healthy-specific. Shorter CDR3s marked shared Treg sequences, biased toward few non-templated insertions.

Looked up from germline, CDR1 is LGHNA and CDR2 is YNFKEQ. This CDR3 is 17 amino acids long. The V gene end was trimmed by 0 bases and the J gene end by 4 bases; junction bases not matched to a gene: 4. As concerns this clone: What it binds is not known.

The sorted conventional CD4 T cells were gated as CD4+CD127+. Generated by immunoSEQ multiplex PCR, the TCRdb table keeps only in-frame clones and is missing some. This sample has some 27,000 clones, with nearly 97% found just once. The source material was CD4+CD127+ conventional T cells sorted from PBMCs. J is TRBJ2-2 and V is TRBV4-2; TRBD2 matches 11 bases. The receptor was isolated from a human donor in good health. The CDR3 protein is CASSQEFTSGGTGELFF. CDR3 nucleotide sequence: TGTGCCAGCAGCCAAGAATTTACTAGCGGGGGCACCGGGGAGCTGTTTTTT.